This TCR beta chain was sequenced in a study of blood T cell repertoires in COVID-19. Study-level background: There were acute and convalescent COVID-19 samples, and they came from the United States, Italy and Spain. Nucleic acid was either cDNA or gDNA, and it came from T cells, B-cell-depleted T cells, or PBMCs.

Clones were sequenced by immunoSEQ multiplex PCR, and TCRdb holds only the in-frame ones, with some missing. The data contain 350,000 to 400,000 clones, roughly nine tenths of them singletons. The V gene's germline CDR1 is SGDLS and CDR2 YYNGEE. The CDR3 spans 15 residues. The V end lost 2 bases, the J end lost 3 bases, and 14 bases lay between the germline ends. In assigning cohorts, the study relied on participant-reported clinical history. The recovered donors of Cohort 3 showed two negative PCRs, clearance, or symptom resolution. The gene calls are TRBV9 and TRBJ2-5; D is perhaps TRBD1 (5 bases). The clonotype was recovered from a young woman who had recovered from COVID-19. The sequenced sample consisted of PBMCs or T cells enriched from blood (not recorded which). The CDR3 region has the DNA TGTGCCAGCAGCGTGCCACAGCAGACAGAAGAGACCCAGTACTTC. Amino acids: CASSVPQQTEETQYF.